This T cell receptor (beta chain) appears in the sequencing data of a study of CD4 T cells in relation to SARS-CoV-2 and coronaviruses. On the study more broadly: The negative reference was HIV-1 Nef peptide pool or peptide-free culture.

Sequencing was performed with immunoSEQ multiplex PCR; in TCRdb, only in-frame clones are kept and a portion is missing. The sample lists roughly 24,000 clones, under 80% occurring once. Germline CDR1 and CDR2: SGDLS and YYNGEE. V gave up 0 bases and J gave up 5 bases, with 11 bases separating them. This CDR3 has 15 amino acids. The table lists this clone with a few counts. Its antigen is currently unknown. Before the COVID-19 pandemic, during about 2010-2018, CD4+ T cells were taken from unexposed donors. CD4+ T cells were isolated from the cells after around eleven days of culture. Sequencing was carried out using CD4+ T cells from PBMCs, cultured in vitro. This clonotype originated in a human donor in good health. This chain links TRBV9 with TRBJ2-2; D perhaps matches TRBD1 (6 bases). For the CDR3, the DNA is TGTGCCAGCAGCGTAGTTGGGACACCAACCGGGGAGCTGTTTTTT. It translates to CASSVVGTPTGELFF.